These 26 T cell receptor beta chains were all obtained from the same sample, sequenced in a study of cytomegalovirus exposure and HLA in healthy donors. A multiplex PCR was run with 60 Vbeta primers and 13 Jbeta primers. Data came from immunoSEQ multiplex PCR; TCRdb stores just in-frame clones and leaves some out. Of about 140,000 clones in the sample, 80% were seen once. The sample comprised PBMCs. The source is a man aged 40-55 years in good health and CMV-seronegative.

The chain joins TRBV27 to TRBJ2-2; 8 bases fit TRBD2. The CDR3 extends over 16 amino acids. CDR1 and CDR2 (germline): MNHEY, SMNVEV (reference sequence). V was pared by 2 bases and J by 4 bases, with 6 bases of the junction left unmatched. CDR3 DNA sequence: TGTGCCAGCAGTTTAGCACTAGCGGCTTCCACCGGGGAGCTGTTTTTT. It translates to CASSLALAASTGELFF.

V and J are TRBV9 and TRBJ1-2; D might be TRBD1 (5 bases). The CDR3 covers 14 residues. In germline, CDR1 is SGDLS, CDR2 YYNGEE. The germline V and J ends were trimmed by 8 bases and 8 bases, with 22 bases remaining between them. This CDR3 is CASSRREGNEGYTF. CDR3 sequence (DNA): TGTGCCAGTTCGCGTAGGGAGGGGAATGAAGGCTACACCTTC.

The chain links TRBV4-3 to TRBJ2-3; 7 bases match TRBD1. Germline CDR1 LGHNA, CDR2 YSLEER. The CDR3 has 16 residues. V trimming: 4 bases; J trimming: 0 bases; junction bases outside the gene matches: 7. The CDR3 region has the DNA TGCGCCAGCAGCCTAGACAGGGAAGTAAGCACAGATACGCAGTATTTT. Translating it yields CASSLDREVSTDTQYF.

This chain joins TRBV9 and TRBJ2-6; 9 nucleotides agree with TRBD1. After removal of 3 bases from V and 2 bases from J, the junction contained 9 bases not matched to a gene. Germline assignment: CDR1 SGDLS and CDR2 YYNGEE. This CDR3 has 18 amino acids. The CDR3 loop is CASSEPGQGGPGANVLTF. CDR3 bases: TGTGCCAGCAGCGAGCCGGGACAGGGAGGACCTGGGGCCAACGTCCTGACTTTC.

The chain recombines TRBV9 with TRBJ1-6; the D is unclear. Per germline, CDR1 SGDLS and CDR2 YYNGEE. The CDR3 has 14 residues. V shed 3 bases and J shed 5 bases, with 9 bases lying between them. The CDR3 reads CASSEEVNNSPLHF. CDR3 nucleotides: TGTGCCAGCAGCGAGGAGGTAAATAATTCACCCCTCCACTTT.

The V and J genes are TRBV25-1 and TRBJ1-1; D not resolved. Germline values: CDR1 MGHDK, CDR2 SYGVNS. The CDR3 loop spans 12 amino acids. Deletions cut 2 bases from V and 12 bases from J, with 13 bases between. The CDR3 nucleotides read TGTGCCAGCAGTGAAAAGTTGGGGAGGACTTTCTTT. This sequence encodes CASSEKLGRTFF.

The rearrangement joins TRBV5-1 to TRBJ2-3; 8 positions agree with TRBD2. Germline V gene sequence: CDR1 SGHRS, CDR2 YFSETQ. The CDR3 spans 14 residues. The trim removed 2 bases at V and 6 bases at J, leaving 5 bases unmatched. CDR3 bases: TGCGCCAGCAGCTTCGGGGGGGCCGACGATACGCAGTATTTT. As protein: CASSFGGADDTQYF.

The chain is built from TRBV5-1 and TRBJ1-4; 11 nucleotides align to TRBD1. Germline CDR1 SGHRS, CDR2 YFSETQ. With V trimmed by 3 bases and J by 7 bases, 5 bases remained unmatched. This CDR3 comprises 15 residues. The CDR3 here is CASSSGQGASEKLFF. The CDR3, as DNA: TGCGCCAGCAGCTCAGGACAGGGGGCGAGTGAAAAACTGTTTTTT.

The rearrangement joins TRBV5-1 to TRBJ2-2, with 9 nucleotides matching TRBD1. This CDR3 region has 15 residues. Germline V gene data show CDR1 as SGHRS and CDR2 as YFSETQ. The V and J ends lost 4 bases and 5 bases, in that order; junction bases with no gene match: 6. DNA of the CDR3: TGCGCCAGCAGCCGGGGACAGGGAGAAACCGGGGAGCTGTTTTTT. Its translation: CASSRGQGETGELFF.

V and J are TRBV7-2 and TRBJ2-7; a possible D gene is TRBD2 (6 bases). Germline loops: CDR1 SGHTA, CDR2 FQGNSA. CDR3 length: 18 amino acids. Trimming removed 11 bases from V and 1 base from J, with 30 bases in between. The CDR3, as DNA: TGTGCCGCCGCCGGGGGAGGCTTCCGCTTTGGCAATTCCTACGAGCAGTACTTC. Amino acid sequence: CAAAGGGFRFGNSYEQYF.

The chain is built from TRBV7-9 and TRBJ2-7; TRBD1 might be the D (5 bases). Trimming shortened V by 6 bases and J by 4 bases, and 7 bases separated the two germline ends. The V gene's germline CDR1 is SEHNR and CDR2 FQNEAQ (reference sequence). The CDR3 length is 11 residues. The CDR3 spells CASSRQYEQYF. The CDR3 coding sequence is TGTGCCAGCAGTCGACAGTACGAGCAGTACTTC.

The sample holds a few counts of this clone. This rearrangement joins TRBV14 to TRBJ1-2; 8 bases agree with TRBD1. The CDR3 consists of 15 residues. The germline V gene has CDR1 SGHDN and CDR2 FVKESK. V trimming: 1 base; J trimming: 4 bases; junction bases outside the gene matches: 5. CDR3 in DNA: TGTGCCAGCAGCCAAGGACAGGGGCGCAGCTATGGCTACACCTTC. Its translation is CASSQGQGRSYGYTF.

This chain's CDR3 is CASKWTSADTQYF. The CDR3 DNA follows: TGTGCCAGCAAATGGACTAGTGCAGATACGCAGTATTTT. The chain uses TRBV2 and TRBJ2-3, with 7 nucleotides matching TRBD2. Germline CDR1 and CDR2: SNHLY and FYNNEI. The CDR3 runs 13 residues. Germline trimming cut 7 bases from V and 4 bases from J; bases unmatched to any gene: 5.

The chain is built from TRBV6-5 and TRBJ1-4; the match to TRBD1 covers 7 bases. The CDR3 is made up of 15 amino acids. V dropped 0 bases and J dropped 8; count of bases not matched to a gene: 6. Per the germline V gene, CDR1 is MNHEY and CDR2 is SVGAGI. The CDR3 sequence is CASSYSAGGMEKLFF. In DNA form, the CDR3 reads TGTGCCAGCAGTTACTCGGCAGGGGGAATGGAAAAACTGTTTTTT.

J is TRBJ1-5 and V is TRBV29-1; 10 nucleotides line up with TRBD1. Trimming took 6 bases from V and 0 from J; bases not matched to a gene: 8. CDR1 is SQVTM and CDR2 is ANQGSEA in the germline V gene. The CDR3 sequence is 16 residues long. CDR3 residues: CSVRDRGQYSNQPQHF. Here the CDR3 DNA reads TGCAGCGTCCGTGACAGGGGGCAGTATAGCAATCAGCCCCAGCATTTT.

The V gene is TRBV5-4, the J gene TRBJ2-1, with TRBD2 matching over 11 bases. CDR1 SGHNT and CDR2 YYREEE come from the germline V gene (reference sequence). The V and J ends lost 4 bases and 2 bases, in that order; junction bases with no gene match: 2. This CDR3 comprises 15 residues. CDR3 protein: CASSRSGGAYNEQFF. CDR3 bases: TGTGCCAGCAGCCGTAGCGGGGGGGCCTACAATGAGCAGTTCTTC.

J is TRBJ1-1 and V is TRBV10-3; the D gene is possibly TRBD1 (6 bases). V was trimmed by 10 bases and J by 7 bases, leaving 13 bases between them. The CDR3 contains 11 residues. Germline V CDR1 and CDR2: ENHRY, SYGVKD. The CDR3 is CATEGVSEAFF. CDR3 in DNA: TGTGCCACCGAGGGGGTAAGTGAAGCTTTCTTT.

This chain connects TRBV7-2 to TRBJ1-3; D ambiguous. Per the germline V gene, CDR1 is SGHTA and CDR2 is FQGNSA. Deletions cut 1 base from V and 4 bases from J, with 8 bases between. This CDR3 region has 14 residues. The CDR3 DNA reads TGTGCCAGCAGCTTAGGGGCAAGAGGAAACACCATATATTTT. Protein product: CASSLGARGNTIYF.

The rearrangement links TRBV6-6 to TRBJ1-2; weak D call: TRBD1 (5 bases). This CDR3 has 14 amino acids. Germline CDR1 and CDR2: MNHNY and SVGAGI (reference sequence). The V end was cut by 11 bases, the J end by 7 bases, with 23 bases between. The chain's CDR3 is CAGRKAVEGRGYTF. The CDR3 DNA reads TGTGCCGGTAGAAAGGCCGTGGAGGGACGTGGCTACACCTTC.

The chain couples TRBV6-6 to TRBJ1-1; D not certain. With 2 bases removed from V and 1 base from J, the gap between germline ends came to 11 bases. Germline V gene lookup returns CDR1 MNHNY and CDR2 SVGAGI (reference sequence). The CDR3 runs 15 residues. The CDR3 is CASSYGFGENTEAFF. CDR3 DNA sequence: TGTGCCAGCAGTTACGGGTTCGGGGAGAACACTGAAGCTTTCTTT.

The genes are TRBV4-1 and TRBJ1-1; D perhaps matches TRBD1 (6 bases). V lost 0 bases, J lost 5 bases, and 10 bases lay in between. The CDR3 length is 14 residues. Looked up from germline, CDR1 is MGHRA and CDR2 is YSYEKL. The CDR3 reads CASSQEAQGTEAFF. CDR3 bases: TGCGCCAGCAGCCAAGAGGCACAGGGAACTGAAGCTTTCTTT.

Regarding this clone: This same CDR3 is encoded by further DNA sequences in the sample. This chain links TRBV6-5 with TRBJ2-5, with a possible D match to TRBD2 (5 bases). Germline values: CDR1 MNHEY, CDR2 SVGAGI. V lost 2 bases to trimming and J lost 5 bases, with 12 bases between them. The CDR3 contains 14 residues. The CDR3 protein is CASSYGRERETQYF. DNA for the CDR3: TGTGCCAGCAGTTACGGCCGGGAACGGGAGACCCAGTACTTC.

The chain uses TRBV29-1 and TRBJ1-6; 9 bases match TRBD1. This CDR3 has 16 amino acids. Germline CDR1 reads SQVTM; CDR2 reads ANQGSEA. The trim removed 5 bases at V and 7 bases at J, leaving 12 bases unmatched. As DNA, the CDR3 is TGCAGCGTTAGATTGACCGGGACAGGGTACAATTCACCCCTCCACTTT. This encodes CSVRLTGTGYNSPLHF.

The count of this clone is one. The chain employs TRBV6-5 and TRBJ1-2; 7 nucleotides align to TRBD1. The CDR3 loop spans 14 amino acids. V dropped 3 bases and J dropped 7; count of bases not matched to a gene: 8. CDR1 is MNHEY, CDR2 SVGAGI, per germline. This CDR3 is CASSYLGTDIGYTF. The CDR3 DNA reads TGTGCCAGCAGTTATTTGGGGACAGATATTGGCTACACCTTC.

This clone was seen a single time. The chain links TRBV5-1 to TRBJ1-2; no definite D call. CDR1 and CDR2 from the germline V gene are SGHRS and YFSETQ. There are 14 residues in the CDR3. Deletions cut 0 bases from V and 7 bases from J, with 13 bases between. CDR3 region: CASSLDGVLAGYTF. In nucleotides, the CDR3 is TGCGCCAGCAGCTTGGACGGGGTTCTGGCTGGCTACACCTTC.

This chain uses TRBV10-2 with TRBJ1-4; TRBD1 agrees at 10 bases. The trim removed 8 bases at V and 3 bases at J, leaving 9 bases unmatched. The CDR3 length is 16 residues. CDR1 WSHSY and CDR2 SAAADI come from the germline V gene. CDR3 amino acids: CASRDRGARANEKLFF. In nucleotides, the CDR3 is TGCGCCAGCCGGGACAGGGGCGCCCGGGCTAATGAAAAACTGTTTTTT.